These 17 T cell receptor beta chains were all obtained from the same sample, sequenced in a study of Ad26.COV2.S vaccination and SARS-CoV-2 variants. The data were produced by immunoSEQ multiplex PCR, yet TCRdb's version contains in-frame clones alone and is incomplete. The table has 300,000 to 450,000 clones, around 90% seen once. The sample in question was peripheral blood, obtained after recovery from COVID-19. These receptors originate from a human donor who had recovered from COVID-19.

The chain is built from TRBV28 and TRBJ1-6; the D is unclear. The CDR3 length is 15 residues. Germline-derived CDR1 and CDR2 are MDHEN and SYDVKM. The ends were cut back, 6 bases at V and 2 bases at J, with 11 bases in the middle. The CDR3 loop is CASRAGFTYNSPLHF. Here the CDR3 DNA reads TGTGCCAGCAGGGCAGGATTCACCTATAATTCACCCCTCCACTTT.

V is TRBV6-5 and J is TRBJ1-2, with D tentatively TRBD1 (6 bases). The V end lost 0 bases, the J end lost 7 bases, and 15 bases lay between the germline ends. The CDR3 consists of 15 residues. Germline loops: CDR1 MNHEY, CDR2 SVGAGI. The DNA of the CDR3 is TGTGCCAGCAGTTACTCGGGGCAGGGGATTCGTGGCTACACCTTC. The encoded protein is CASSYSGQGIRGYTF.

This clone was recorded only once. V usage is TRBV20-1 and J usage is TRBJ1-4; no clear D. This CDR3 region has 15 residues. The V gene's germline CDR1 is DFQATT and CDR2 SNEGSKA (reference sequence). The V and J ends lost 3 bases and 0 bases respectively, with 11 bases between them. The chain's CDR3 is CSASRLTATNEKLFF. For the CDR3, the DNA is TGCAGTGCTAGTCGGCTCACCGCAACTAATGAAAAACTGTTTTTT.

V gene TRBV5-1 combines with J gene TRBJ1-1; 7 bases are a match to TRBD1. J gave up 9 bases and V 3 bases, and 8 bases lay outside the gene matches. CDR3 length: 13 residues. Germline lookup yields CDR1 SGHRS and CDR2 YFSETQ. The CDR3 sequence: CASSSGQTSQAFF. CDR3 nucleotide sequence: TGCGCCAGCAGCTCGGGACAGACATCCCAAGCTTTCTTT.

V and J are TRBV5-6 and TRBJ1-1; the match to TRBD1 covers 7 bases. The CDR3 loop spans 16 amino acids. Germline V gene data show CDR1 as SGHDT and CDR2 as YYEEEE. The V segment lost 4 bases and the J segment 4 bases; nucleotides outside the gene matches: 13. CDR3 sequence: CASSILTGELGTEAFF. CDR3 in DNA: TGTGCCAGCAGCATCCTTACAGGGGAGCTTGGCACTGAAGCTTTCTTT.

The V call is TRBV6-5, the J call TRBJ2-5; TRBD2 matches at 7 bases. Losses at the gene ends were 1 base for V and 2 bases for J; bases not matched to a gene: 1. CDR3 length: 14 residues. Germline-derived CDR1 and CDR2 are MNHEY and SVGAGI. Written as DNA, the CDR3 is TGTGCCAGCAGTTACTGGGGACTACAAGAGACCCAGTACTTC. This gives the protein CASSYWGLQETQYF.

The chain links TRBV25-1 to TRBJ1-4; D unresolved. CDR3 length equals 16 residues. Trimming took 3 bases from V and 10 from J, leaving 21 bases between them. Germline loops: CDR1 MGHDK, CDR2 SYGVNS. The CDR3 protein is CASSDSGGLGMGKLFF. In DNA, the CDR3 is TGTGCCAGCAGTGACTCGGGCGGCCTCGGGATGGGAAAACTGTTTTTT.

This rearrangement joins TRBV10-2 to TRBJ2-2; D unclear. The CDR3 contains 13 residues. V dropped 9 bases and J dropped 0 bases, with 8 bases sitting between them. The V gene's germline CDR1 is WSHSY and CDR2 SAAADI. The CDR3 region has the DNA TGCGCCAGTACGACAACGAACACCGGGGAGCTGTTTTTT. It codes for CASTTTNTGELFF.

The DNA of the CDR3 is TGTGCCAGCAGTTTATCGCGCGCTACCTACGAGCAGTACTTC. This translates into CASSLSRATYEQYF. The chain uses TRBV27 and TRBJ2-7; no clear D. CDR1 is MNHEY and CDR2 is SMNVEV in the germline V gene (reference sequence). The CDR3 has 14 residues. V dropped 0 bases and J dropped 2 bases, with 8 bases sitting between them.

The J gene is TRBJ1-4, the V gene TRBV2; possible D gene TRBD1, 5 bases. The CDR3 length is 12 residues. In germline, CDR1 is SNHLY, CDR2 FYNNEI. Trimming stripped 6 bases from V and 6 bases from J, with 8 bases between. Here the CDR3 DNA reads TGTGCCAGCAGGGGGGAACATGAAAAACTGTTTTTT. Its protein is CASRGEHEKLFF.

This rearrangement joins TRBV5-8 to TRBJ2-7; D may match TRBD1 or TRBD2 (5 bases each). V was trimmed by 7 bases and J by 5 bases, leaving 16 bases between them. This CDR3 spans 13 amino acids. Per germline, CDR1 SGHTS and CDR2 YDEGEE. The CDR3 sequence is CASWWIRDHEQYF. The CDR3, as DNA: TGTGCCAGCTGGTGGATTAGGGACCACGAGCAGTACTTC.

This clone was picked up a small number of times. The chain is built from TRBV10-1 and TRBJ2-2, with 7 bases identical to TRBD1. This CDR3 comprises 14 residues. Germline V gene data show CDR1 as WNHNN and CDR2 as SYGVQD (reference sequence). V trimming: 5 bases; J trimming: 7 bases; junction bases outside the gene matches: 7. CDR3 DNA: TGCGCCAGCAGTACCCGGACAGGCTTCGGGGAGCTGTTTTTT. Translating it yields CASSTRTGFGELFF.

The gene calls are TRBV4-1 and TRBJ2-3; no clear D. The CDR3 is 13 residues long. Germline values: CDR1 MGHRA, CDR2 YSYEKL. Trimming removed 0 bases from V and 3 bases from J, with 4 bases in between. The CDR3 coding sequence is TGCGCCAGCAGCCAAGATCCAACAGATACGCAGTATTTT. Translated, it gives CASSQDPTDTQYF.

V gene TRBV5-1 combines with J gene TRBJ2-2; D not certain. The CDR3 length is 15 residues. V was shortened by 0 bases and J by 2 bases, with 8 bases between the two germline ends. Germline CDR1 SGHRS, CDR2 YFSETQ. The CDR3 region has the DNA TGCGCCAGCAGCTTGGGACACAGAAACACCGGGGAGCTGTTTTTT. Residues: CASSLGHRNTGELFF.

This sequence joins TRBV5-4 and TRBJ1-1; weak D call: TRBD1 (6 bases). V dropped 1 base and J dropped 3 bases, with 7 bases sitting between them. The length of the CDR3 is 13 residues. Germline CDR1 reads SGHNT; CDR2 reads YYREEE (reference sequence). The CDR3 protein is CASSLYRDTEAFF. The CDR3 nucleotides are TGTGCCAGCAGCTTGTACAGGGACACTGAAGCTTTCTTT.

The rearrangement uses TRBV20-1 and TRBJ1-2; the D is unclear. The CDR3 sequence is 14 residues long. Trimming removed 3 bases at V and 8 bases at J, with 19 bases between. The V gene's germline CDR1 is DFQATT and CDR2 SNEGSKA (reference sequence). This chain's CDR3 is CSASSPRSPYGYTF. The CDR3 DNA reads as TGCAGTGCTAGTTCGCCCAGGTCCCCATACGGCTACACCTTC.

V usage is TRBV4-2 and J usage is TRBJ1-2, with TRBD1 matching 10 bases. The junction had 0 bases not matched to a gene; V was cut back by 1 base and J by 4 bases. There are 14 residues in the CDR3. The V gene's germline CDR1 is LGHNA and CDR2 YNFKEQ. The CDR3 DNA reads as TGTGCCAGCAGCCAAGGGACAGGGGGCTATGGCTACACCTTC. It specifies CASSQGTGGYGYTF.